This T cell receptor (beta chain) was obtained from a study of PD-1 blockade in mismatch repair-deficient tumors. The assay was immunoSEQ multiplex PCR, and TCRdb's table has in-frame clones only and misses some. The repertoire holds some 10,000 clones, with about 89% as singletons. The length of the CDR3 is 14 residues. CDR1 is KGHSH and CDR2 is LQKENI in the germline V gene. Unmatched junction bases numbered 4, after V lost 3 bases and J lost 4 bases. The sample's time point: approximately 9-day in vitro stimulation with candidate neoantigen peptide 3. Comment on this clone: Its antigen remains unidentified.

The sequence came from an adult with mismatch repair-deficient cancer. Sequenced material: cells cultured in vitro, taken from a patient treated with pembrolizumab. The chain couples TRBV18 to TRBJ2-5, with 8 bases matching TRBD2. CDR3 loop: CASSPPGGRETQYF. CDR3 in DNA: TGTGCCAGCTCACCCCCGGGGGGGCGAGAGACCCAGTACTTC.